This T cell receptor beta chain was captured by sequencing in a study of shared clonotypes between healthy human individuals (TCRdb year 2020). Regarding the study in general: The cohort included three men and a couple of women between 18 and 49 years of age. Each donor's leukapheresis produced roughly between roughly 0.85 and 10 billion PBMCs. Different laboratories and diverse techniques were used to prepare libraries and sequence TCR repertoires, to increase sequencing depth and limit assay-specific biases. Blood TCR repertoires of about five healthy adults were deeply sequenced to estimate repertoire size and the extent of clonotype sharing between individuals. For each donor, CD4 naive and CD4 memory were each run on three plates, CD8 naive on two plates, and CD8 memory on one plate.

For this clone: What antigen it recognizes has not been identified. Base qualities were left out, and no much larger clone turns up one base away.

The V end loses 10 bases and the J end loses 4 bases, and a stretch of 13 bases separates them. CDR1 and CDR2 (MDHEN, SYDVKM) derive from the germline V gene. The CDR3 goes from the cysteine to the phenylalanine over 12 residues. Solely the CDR3 DNA is kept, with 36 bases framed from the first base. Using the deep immunoSEQ assay, multiplex PCR amplified TCR CDR3 regions from genomic DNA. For each cell subset, the extracted genomic DNA was distributed evenly across all wells of several immunoSEQ 96-well plates, and each plate served as one replicate. For sorted subsets, each replicate PCR was loaded with 200 to 250 ng genomic DNA, equivalent to 30,000 or so T cell genomes. The purified libraries were quantified using a Qubit 3.0 fluorometer, sized with a Bioanalyzer 2100, and then quantified again using the KAPA Library Quantification kit. Every immunoSEQ 96-well plate was sequenced on a separate single-read 150-cycle Illumina NextSeq 550 flow cell. In the authors' own workflow: Because only junctional sequences without quality scores were contained in the immunoSEQ output, filtering matching that applied to full-length reads could not be performed. Sequences were annotated with PyIR, a Python wrapper for IgBLAST v1.9, using IMGT germline references to assign V/J genes and CDR3. Reads were removed for weak V/J assignments (E-value above 1e-6), missing CDR3, stop codons, out-of-frame junctions, or ambiguous translated residues. V3J clonotypes were defined by identical inferred V gene, J gene, and CDR3 amino acid sequence. Percentage overlap between repertoires was calculated by dividing the number of shared unique clonotypes by the size of the smaller repertoire. Repertoire richness was assessed with RTK rarefaction, the Chao1 estimator, and Recon v2.1 estimates of unobserved clonotypes. OLGA was used to compute generation probabilities for all TCRbeta clonotypes that the gDNA method yielded from a handful of donors. TCRdb limited this immuneACCESS table to in-frame rearrangements with V and J called. A share of clones is missing; checked studies link under half to unresolved V genes, and the rest is unexplained. V and J calls and clone size are those listed in that table; D and trimming were worked out from the DNA. The sample has about 2.4 million clones on record, more than 90% of them singletons. Over 0.12% of the sample is taken by the ten largest.

The donors were healthy, HIV-negative adults who had no recently reported acute infections or vaccinations. All donors were Caucasian adults living in Nashville, Tennessee, USA. CD4+ T cells were enriched by magnetic negative selection; naive cells were then positively selected on CD45RA, and the negative fraction formed the memory subset. After blood collection by leukapheresis, PBMCs were isolated using Ficoll-Histopaque density gradient centrifugation and then cryopreserved in the vapor phase of liquid nitrogen. Purity and quantity of every magnetically sorted T cell population were checked by analytical flow cytometry. From each sorted fraction, genomic DNA was isolated and quantified by UV absorbance on a Nanodrop 2000c. The study at large found these results: Sharing across a few donors was observed for around 5% of naive CD4, over 3% of naive CD8, 2% to 2.5% of memory CD4, and 0.4% of memory CD8 clonotypes. Rarefaction of sorted-subset datasets indicated incomplete sequencing despite the large sequencing depth. Naive subsets generally had larger estimated clonotype richness than memory subsets. The genetic and exposure-history diversity represented was limited by the small number of donors. Sampling was restricted to blood, and TCR repertoires in tissues likely differ from the TCR repertoires found in blood. Higher generation probabilities were observed for clonotypes shared by all four sorted-subset donors than for non-shared clonotypes. Pairwise subsampling indicated that sequencing depth was expected to affect the degree of clonotype sharing among donors.

The chain couples TRBV28 to TRBJ1-2; D gene: possibly TRBD1, on 5 matching bases. The sequenced sample was naive CD4+ T cells sorted from blood. Read against the paper, the sample's cell subset or site label means: CD45RA+ positively selected. This TCR derives from a man younger than 35 in good health. The DNA sequence reads TGTGCCACCAGCCCAGGGTTCTATGGCTACACCTTC. This is translated as CATSPGFYGYTF.